The text below deals with one T cell receptor beta chain. Its antigen remains unidentified. The entry originates in a study of Ad26.COV2.S vaccination and SARS-CoV-2 variants. Repertoires were generated with immunoSEQ multiplex PCR, while TCRdb's copy carries only in-frame clones and drops some. Of more than 300,000 clones in the sample, 70% to 90% were seen once. Described treatment: over 15 received Ad26.COV2.S at low or high dose, single or two shots; 5 received placebo; per-sample allocation not given. The study sampled participants on day 63 after the first vaccine or placebo injection. Study outcomes and limitations: Marked by substantial breadth, spike-specific CD8+ and CD4+ T cell responses were reportedly seen after vaccination.

The sequence derives from a person aged 18-60 years who received the Ad26.COV2.S COVID-19 vaccine or a placebo. The specimen comprised peripheral blood, sampled in a trial of Ad26.COV2.S vaccine versus placebo.

The CDR3, as DNA: TGTGCCATCAGTGATTCGTCTAGCGGGTCAAATGAGCAGTTCTTC. It codes for CAISDSSSGSNEQFF. The V call is TRBV10-3, the J call TRBJ2-1; TRBD2 matches at 8 bases. The V segment lost 3 bases and the J segment 7 bases; nucleotides outside the gene matches: 8. Germline V gives CDR1 ENHRY, CDR2 SYGVKD. This CDR3 comprises 15 residues.